This note documents a single T cell receptor (beta chain) sequence. Antigen: not known. This sample was taken from a study of T cells after yellow fever vaccination. About the study: SMART-Seq v4 Ultra Low Input prepared libraries from low-cell fractions.

TCRdb re-called the 5' RACE reads through MiXCR, storing one row per CDR3 protein. The table lists fewer than 400,000 distinct CDR3 sequences, about 10% of them singletons. Study results and caveats: The booster saw the reappearance of most primary-vaccination clones (roughly 97% CD4, about 90% CD8). Only a minor proportion of clonotypes was detected across both CD4 and CD8 compartments. Abundant clonotypes from the bulk population could have been carried over as contaminants into FACS-sorted repertoires.

This specimen consisted of CD4+ T cells sorted from PBMCs, obtained 45 days after the yellow fever booster vaccination. The source is a man aged 18 to 35 who received the YFV17D yellow fever vaccine.

CDR3 bases: TGTGCCATCAGTTCCGCGGGACTAGCGGGGGTCAATGAGCAGTTCTTC. It codes for CAISSAGLAGVNEQFF. The V call is TRBV10-3, the J call TRBJ2-1; 14 bases line up with TRBD2. Germline V gives CDR1 ENHRY, CDR2 SYGVKD. V shed 5 bases and J 6 bases; nucleotides not matched to a gene: 6. The CDR3 length is 16 residues.